This T cell receptor beta chain comes out of a study of regulatory T cells. Findings of the study overall: CD3G-deficient patients' regulatory T cells showed reduced Shannon diversity versus autologous conventional CD4+ and control regulatory cells. Unique productive TRB reads were about tenfold lower in patient Treg samples than controls.

Turning to this clone: Its antigen is undetermined.

The CDR3 extends over 15 amino acids. The germline V gene has CDR1 MRHNA and CDR2 SNTAGT. V gave up 6 bases and J gave up 4 bases, with 18 bases separating them. The PCR used 52 TRBV and 13 TRBJ primers. Using immunoSEQ multiplex PCR, the repertoire was profiled, and TCRdb retains in-frame clones only, with some absent. This sample yields more than 5,000 clones, of which 75% to 90% are seen a single time; 1.5% to 2.5% belongs to the top ten. The specimen was CD4+ Tregs sorted from blood. The chain couples TRBV6-4 to TRBJ1-2; weak D call: TRBD1 (6 bases). The clonotype originates from a young adult with CD3G deficiency. CDR3 sequence reads: CASRPRRGELYGYTF. The CDR3 DNA follows: TGTGCCAGCAGACCTCGTAGGGGGGAACTCTATGGCTACACCTTC.